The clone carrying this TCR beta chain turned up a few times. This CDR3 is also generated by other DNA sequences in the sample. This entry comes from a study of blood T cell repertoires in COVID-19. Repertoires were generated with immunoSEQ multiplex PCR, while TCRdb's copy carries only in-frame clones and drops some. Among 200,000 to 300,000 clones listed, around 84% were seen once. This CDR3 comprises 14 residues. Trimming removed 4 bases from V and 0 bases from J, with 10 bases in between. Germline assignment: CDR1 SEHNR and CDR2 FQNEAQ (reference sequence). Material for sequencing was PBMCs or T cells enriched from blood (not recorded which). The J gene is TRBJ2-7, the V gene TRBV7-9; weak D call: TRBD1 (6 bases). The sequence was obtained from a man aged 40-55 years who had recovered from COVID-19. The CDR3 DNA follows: TGTGCCAGCAGCTCGGACAGCTTCTCCTACGAGCAGTACTTC. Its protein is CASSSDSFSYEQYF.